This T cell receptor (beta chain) is from a study of shared clonotypes between healthy human individuals (dated by TCRdb to 2018 to 2020). Regarding the complete study: Two women and a few men aged 18 to 49 years were included in the cohort. For each donor, CD4 naive and CD4 memory were each given three plates, CD8 naive was given two plates, and CD8 memory was given one plate. To estimate repertoire size and how much clonotype sharing occurs between individuals, the study deeply sequenced the blood TCR repertoires of five healthy adults. To increase sequencing depth and limit assay-specific biases, different laboratories used diverse techniques to prepare libraries and sequence TCR repertoires. Per donor, leukapheresis produced somewhere between about 0.9 and 9 billion PBMCs. Points the paper makes about the study in general: Incomplete sequencing was indicated by rarefaction of sorted-subset datasets, despite the large sequencing depth. Naive subsets generally had larger estimated clonotype richness than memory subsets. Sampling was limited to blood, and TCR repertoires in tissue likely differ from TCR repertoires in blood. Pairwise subsampling indicated that sequencing depth was expected to affect the degree of clonotype sharing among donors. Across several donors, about 5.2% of naive CD4, around 3.5% of naive CD8, about 2.3% of memory CD4, and approximately 0.4% of memory CD8 clonotypes were shared. The genetic and exposure-history diversity represented was limited by the small number of donors. Compared with non-shared clonotypes, the clonotypes found in all four sorted-subset donors had higher generation probabilities.

The donors were healthy, HIV-negative adults with no recently reported acute infections or vaccinations. All donors were Caucasian adults living in Nashville, Tennessee, USA. Magnetic negative selection was used to enrich CD4+ T cells, after which naive cells were positively selected on CD45RA and the negative fraction became the memory subset. Blood was collected by leukapheresis, and PBMCs were isolated by Ficoll-Histopaque density gradient centrifugation and then cryopreserved in liquid nitrogen vapor phase. Purity and quantity of every magnetically sorted T cell population were checked by analytical flow cytometry. Genomic DNA was isolated from each sorted fraction and quantified by UV absorbance on a Nanodrop 2000c. Of note for this clone: It has no known antigen specificity. Per-base qualities were not stored, and no clone one base away is much larger.

TCR CDR3 regions were amplified from genomic DNA by multiplex PCR using the deep immunoSEQ assay. Extracted genomic DNA from each cell subset was distributed evenly across all wells of several immunoSEQ 96-well plates, and each plate was treated as a replicate. For sorted subsets, around 200 ng genomic DNA, equal to tens of thousands of T cell genomes, was loaded into each replicate PCR. Purified libraries were measured with a Qubit 3.0 fluorometer, size-checked on a Bioanalyzer 2100, and measured again with the KAPA Library Quantification kit. Every immunoSEQ 96-well plate was sequenced on a dedicated single-read 150-cycle Illumina NextSeq 550 flow cell. The study's processing was this. Because the immunoSEQ output held only junctional sequences and lacked quality scores, the filtering could not match the filtering applied to full-length reads. To assign V/J genes and CDR3, sequences were annotated using PyIR, a Python wrapper for IgBLAST v1.9, with IMGT germline references. Any read was removed if the V/J assignment was weak (E-value above 1e-6), the CDR3 was missing, or the read contained stop codons, out-of-frame junctions, or ambiguous translated residues. A V3J clonotype was defined by an identical inferred V gene, J gene, and CDR3 amino acid sequence. To compute the percentage overlap between repertoires, the number of shared unique clonotypes was divided by the size of the smaller repertoire. Three approaches were used to assess repertoire richness: RTK rarefaction, the Chao1 estimator, and Recon v2.1 estimates of unobserved clonotypes. Generation probabilities for all TCRbeta clonotypes obtained by the gDNA method from a handful of donors were computed using OLGA. The clones in this table, taken by TCRdb from immuneACCESS, are in-frame only. Not every clone is retained; where verified, under half of the shortfall comes from an unresolved V gene, and the cause of the rest is unknown. The V and J calls and clone size come from that table; D and trimming were worked out from the DNA. The sample table records over 2 million clones; roughly 94% of these occur just once. 0.13% of the sample rests with the top ten.

Counted from cysteine to phenylalanine, this CDR3 has 15 amino acids. Only the CDR3 DNA is retained, 45 bases long and in frame from the first base. The germline V gene encodes CDR1 WNHNN and CDR2 SYGVQD (reference sequence). Deletion took 3 bases off V and 4 bases off J, with a span of 10 bases between the germline ends. The receptor was isolated from a man in his late teens or twenties in good health. In this chain, TRBV10-1 is recombined with TRBJ2-6; the D gene could be TRBD1 or TRBD2, each one agreeing over 6 bases. What was sequenced was naive CD4+ T cells sorted from blood. Reading the label with the study, this specimen's cell subset or site is: CD45RA+ positively selected. CDR3 reads: CASSEGGLGANVLTF. The DNA sequence is TGCGCCAGCAGTGAAGGGGGGCTAGGGGCCAACGTCCTGACTTTC.